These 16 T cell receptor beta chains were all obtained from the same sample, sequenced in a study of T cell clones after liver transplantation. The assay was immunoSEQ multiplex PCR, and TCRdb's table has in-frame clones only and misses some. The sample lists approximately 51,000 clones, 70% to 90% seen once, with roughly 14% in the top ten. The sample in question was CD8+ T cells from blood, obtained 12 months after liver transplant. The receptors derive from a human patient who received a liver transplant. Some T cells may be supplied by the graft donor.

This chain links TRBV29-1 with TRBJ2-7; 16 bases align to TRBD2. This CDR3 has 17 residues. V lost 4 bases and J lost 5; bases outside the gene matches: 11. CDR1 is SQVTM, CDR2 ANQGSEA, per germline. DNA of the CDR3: TGCAGCGTTGCGGGACTAGCGGGAGGGCTCTCTAGGAACGAGCAGTACTTC. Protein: CSVAGLAGGLSRNEQYF.

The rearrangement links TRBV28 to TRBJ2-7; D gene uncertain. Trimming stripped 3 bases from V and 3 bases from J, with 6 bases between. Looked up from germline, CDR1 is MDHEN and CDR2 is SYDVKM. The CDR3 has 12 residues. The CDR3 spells CASSFSNYEQYF. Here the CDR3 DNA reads TGTGCCAGCAGTTTCTCTAACTACGAGCAGTACTTC.

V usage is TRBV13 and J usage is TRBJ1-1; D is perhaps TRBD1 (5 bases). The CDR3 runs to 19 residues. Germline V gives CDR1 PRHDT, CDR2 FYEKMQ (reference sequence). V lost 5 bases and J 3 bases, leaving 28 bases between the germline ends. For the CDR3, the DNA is TGTGCCAGCAGCCCCAGGGTAAGAATGTGGGGGACGAGGTACACTGAAGCTTTCTTT. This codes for CASSPRVRMWGTRYTEAFF.

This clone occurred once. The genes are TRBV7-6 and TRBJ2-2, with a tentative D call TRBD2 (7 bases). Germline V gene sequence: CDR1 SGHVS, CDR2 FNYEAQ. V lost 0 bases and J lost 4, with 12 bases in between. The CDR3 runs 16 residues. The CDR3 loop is CASSLAGGLGTGELFF. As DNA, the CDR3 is TGTGCCAGCAGCTTAGCGGGGGGGCTCGGCACCGGGGAGCTGTTTTTT. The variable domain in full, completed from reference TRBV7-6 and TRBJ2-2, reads GAGVSQSPRYKVTKRGQDVALRCDPISGHVSLYWYRQALGQGPEFLTYFNYEAQQDKSGLPNDRFSAERPEGSISTLTIQRTEQRDSAMYRCASSLAGGLGTGELFFGEGSRLTVL.

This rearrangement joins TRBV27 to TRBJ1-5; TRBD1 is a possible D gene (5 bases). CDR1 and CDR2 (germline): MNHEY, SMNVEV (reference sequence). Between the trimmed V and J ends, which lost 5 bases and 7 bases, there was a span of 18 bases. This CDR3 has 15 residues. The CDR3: CASSAGQSGQQPQHF. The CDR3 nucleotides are TGTGCCAGCAGTGCAGGGCAGTCAGGACAACAGCCCCAGCATTTT.

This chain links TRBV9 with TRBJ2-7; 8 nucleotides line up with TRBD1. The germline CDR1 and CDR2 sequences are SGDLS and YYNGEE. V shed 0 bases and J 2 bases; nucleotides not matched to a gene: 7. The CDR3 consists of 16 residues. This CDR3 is CASSVEQGALTYEQYF. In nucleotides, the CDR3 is TGTGCCAGCAGCGTAGAGCAGGGGGCGCTTACCTACGAGCAGTACTTC.

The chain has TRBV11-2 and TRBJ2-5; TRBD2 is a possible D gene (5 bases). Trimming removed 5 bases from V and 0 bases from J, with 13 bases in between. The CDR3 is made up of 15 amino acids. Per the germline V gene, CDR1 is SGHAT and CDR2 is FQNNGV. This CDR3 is CASSRILGYQETQYF. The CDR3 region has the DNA TGTGCCAGCAGCCGCATACTAGGGTACCAAGAGACCCAGTACTTC.

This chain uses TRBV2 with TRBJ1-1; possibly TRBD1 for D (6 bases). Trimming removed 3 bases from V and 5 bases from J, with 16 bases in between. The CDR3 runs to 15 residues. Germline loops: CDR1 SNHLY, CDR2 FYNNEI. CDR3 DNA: TGTGCCAGCAGTGATGAAACAGGGCGACGGACTGAAGCTTTCTTT. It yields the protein CASSDETGRRTEAFF.

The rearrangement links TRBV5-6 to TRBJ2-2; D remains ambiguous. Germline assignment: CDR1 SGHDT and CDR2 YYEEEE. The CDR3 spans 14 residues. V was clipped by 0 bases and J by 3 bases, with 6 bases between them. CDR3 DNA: TGTGCCAGCAGCTTGGTTGGGTACACCGGGGAGCTGTTTTTT. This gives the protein CASSLVGYTGELFF.

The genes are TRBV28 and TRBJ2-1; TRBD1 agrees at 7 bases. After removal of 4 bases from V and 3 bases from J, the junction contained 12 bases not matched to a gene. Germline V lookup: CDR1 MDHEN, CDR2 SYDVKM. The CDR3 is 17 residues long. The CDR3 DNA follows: TGTGCCAGCAGTTCCCGCCCCGACAGGGCGTTCTACAATGAGCAGTTCTTC. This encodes CASSSRPDRAFYNEQFF.

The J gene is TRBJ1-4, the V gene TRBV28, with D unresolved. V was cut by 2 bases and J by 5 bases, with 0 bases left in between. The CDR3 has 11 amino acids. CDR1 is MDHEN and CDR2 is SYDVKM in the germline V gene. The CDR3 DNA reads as TGTGCCAGCAGTTTAAATGAAAAACTGTTTTTT. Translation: CASSLNEKLFF.

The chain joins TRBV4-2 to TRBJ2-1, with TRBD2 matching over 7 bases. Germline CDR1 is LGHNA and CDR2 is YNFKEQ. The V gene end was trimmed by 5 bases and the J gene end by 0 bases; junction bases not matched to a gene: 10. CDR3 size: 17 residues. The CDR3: CASSSPTGGSSYNEQFF. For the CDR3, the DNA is TGTGCCAGCAGCTCTCCAACCGGGGGGAGCTCCTACAATGAGCAGTTCTTC.

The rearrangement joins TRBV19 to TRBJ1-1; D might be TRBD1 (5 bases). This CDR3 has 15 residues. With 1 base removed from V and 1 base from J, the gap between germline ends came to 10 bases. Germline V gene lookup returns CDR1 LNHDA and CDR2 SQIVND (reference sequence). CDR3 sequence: CASSIVARANTEAFF. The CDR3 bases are TGTGCCAGTAGTATAGTTGCCAGGGCGAACACTGAAGCTTTCTTT.

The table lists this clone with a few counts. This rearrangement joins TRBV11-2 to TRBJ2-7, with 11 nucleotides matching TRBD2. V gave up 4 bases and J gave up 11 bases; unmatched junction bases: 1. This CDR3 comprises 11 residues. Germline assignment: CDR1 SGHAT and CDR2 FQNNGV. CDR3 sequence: CASSSGLAEYF. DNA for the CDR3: TGTGCCAGCAGCTCGGGACTAGCGGAGTACTTC. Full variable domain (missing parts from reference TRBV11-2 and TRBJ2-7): EAGVAQSPRYKIIEKRQSVAFWCNPISGHATLYWYQQILGQGPKLLIQFQNNGVVDDSQLPKDRFSAERLKGVDSTLKIQPAKLEDSAVYLCASSSGLAEYFGPGTRLTVT.

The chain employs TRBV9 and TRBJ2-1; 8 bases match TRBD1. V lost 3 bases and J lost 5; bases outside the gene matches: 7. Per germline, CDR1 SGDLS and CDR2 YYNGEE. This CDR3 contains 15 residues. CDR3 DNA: TGTGCCAGCAGCGCCCACGACAGGGGAAACAATGAGCAGTTCTTC. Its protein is CASSAHDRGNNEQFF.

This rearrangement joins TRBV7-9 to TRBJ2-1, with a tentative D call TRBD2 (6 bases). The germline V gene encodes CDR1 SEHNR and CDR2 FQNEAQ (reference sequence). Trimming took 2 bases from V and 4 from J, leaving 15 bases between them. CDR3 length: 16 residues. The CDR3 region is CASSLTSLPTYNEQFF. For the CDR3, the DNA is TGTGCCAGCAGCTTAACTAGCCTCCCCACTTACAATGAGCAGTTCTTC.